A single T cell receptor (beta chain) is shown here with its context. This clonotype was seen ten or more times. The target of this receptor is not known. Base qualities are not at hand, and no much larger clone is one base apart. Hyperthyroidism patients were newly diagnosed, with disease duration under 2 months, and aged 18 to 65 years. The study excluded patients with uncontrolled infections, other autoimmune diseases, pregnancy or lactation. Diagnoses were established on the basis of clinical symptoms, serum thyroxine and TRAb, thyroid ultrasound, and orbital computed tomography. Blood from progressor patients was collected at the time of first diagnosis with hyperthyroidism, before any ophthalmopathy symptoms had appeared. PBMCs were separated from roughly 10 ml of fresh peripheral blood using Ficoll-Paque density gradient centrifugation. Progressor patients were first diagnosed with Graves' hyperthyroidism and then developed ophthalmopathy during follow-up. Trizol reagent was used to extract total RNA, and RNA quality was then checked on an Agilent 2100 Bioanalyzer.

The data derive from a study of T cells in Graves' hyperthyroidism and ophthalmopathy (dated by TCRdb to about 2019). With regard to the full study: Peripheral blood was sampled at the time of initial diagnosis, prior to any treatment. The paper describes TCR Vbeta CDR3 sequencing of 120 to 150 peripheral blood samples, made up of fewer than 50 ophthalmopathy patients, 70 to 80 hyperthyroidism patients and about 17 progressor patients. Whether ophthalmopathy could be predicted prospectively was tested in an independent validation cohort made up of approximately 19 hyperthyroidism patients plus 17 patients who later progressed to ophthalmopathy. To identify distinguishing TCR V-J signatures, a discovery cohort of roughly 100 patients was used, comprising 43 with Graves' ophthalmopathy and 57 with stable Graves' hyperthyroidism. The study also compared thyroid tissue and blood T-cell repertoires from over 5 Graves' hyperthyroidism patients. Once sampling was done, hyperthyroidism patients were given methimazole at a starting dose of 30 mg daily, whereas ophthalmopathy patients were given high-dose intravenous methylprednisolone. The 100 discovery patients were randomly divided into training and test sets at a 7:3 ratio.

Study-wide conclusions, independent of this receptor: Most expanded thyroid clonotypes (frequency above 0.001) were also found in blood, which suggests that blood repertoires may mirror thyroid immune responses. Sample size was not statistically predetermined, and investigators were not blinded to group allocation. A model built on a 13 V-J signature distinguished ophthalmopathy from stable hyperthyroidism, reaching 85% to 90% sensitivity and approximately 83% specificity in cross-validation and 80%/75% in testing. In validation, progression to ophthalmopathy was predicted by the model with about 70% sensitivity and 72.22% specificity, a median of 6.5 months before onset.

The TCR beta CDR3 regions were amplified from the RNA transcripts. The first round of RT-PCR for the TCR CDR3 was performed with the HTBI primer set and the Qiagen OneStep RT-PCR kit. A second multiplex PCR round built the libraries, followed by size selection and purification. The libraries were sequenced on an Illumina HiSeq2000 using paired-end 100 bp reads. Turning to the authors' computational methods: SOAPnuke was used to process the raw data, throwing out any read that contained adapters or uncalled bases, had a mean Phred below 15, or lacked an exact constant-primer or identifier match. High-quality paired reads were merged with COPE v1.2.5, and unique nucleotide sequences were defined as clonotypes. Clonotypes were aligned to IMGT TRBV, TRBD and TRBJ reference segments using MiTCR v1.1. The analysis included only V-J combinations with a frequency above 0.0001, which together covered around 99% of the repertoires. The TCS score was defined as F50 (clonal expansion) divided by E x V (chaos), with BLOSUM62-based TCRdist calculated between CDR3 peptides within each V-J. Welch's t-statistics and random forest reduced 500 to 650 V-J features to 13, which were used in a naive Bayes classifier (R e1071). TCRdb handled the public reads itself, with Q25 trimming in fastp and clone calling in MiXCR, and kept productive beta chains. Identical CDR3 protein sequences are pooled into one entry, listed with their most common genes and DNA. The V and J calls and clone size come from TCRdb's table, not from the authors' own analysis. This sample gives a few hundred thousand distinct CDR3 sequences in total; over 11% of them show up just once. In total, the top ten clones hold more than 4.5% of the sample.

The material sequenced was blood. The receptor was isolated from a woman aged 25 to 39 with Graves' hyperthyroidism that later progressed to Graves' ophthalmopathy.

The DNA sequence is TGTGCCACCAGTGACTCATATAGCAATCAGCCCCAGCATTTT. Its protein product is CATSDSYSNQPQHF. The sequence joins TRBV24-1 to TRBJ1-5; the D gene identity is not certain. The CDR3 covers 14 residues, taking in both the cysteine and the phenylalanine. Only the CDR3 region is kept as DNA, spanning 42 bases read in frame from base 1. The trim is 4 bases for V and 0 bases for J, with a gap of 6 bases between the germline ends. CDR1 KGHDR and CDR2 SFDVKD are derived from the germline V gene.